Listed below are T cell receptor beta chains from one sample, sequenced in a study of T-cell reconstitution after alpha-beta-depleted transplantation in children. TCRdb ran MiXCR on the PCR reads and lists one entry per CDR3 protein. The table shows a few hundred thousand distinct CDR3 sequences, with roughly an eighth occurring only once. Sequenced material: PBMCs from the stem cell graft donor, taken from the stem cell graft. Receptor source: a human donor who donated a stem cell graft to a child with combined immunodeficiency. The CDR3 runs from the conserved cysteine through the conserved F or W. D genes are given only for firm matches. The size field is filled for only some rows; it gives once, few, many or a size class.

V	D	size	J	CDR3	DNA
TRBV20-1	TRBD1	many	TRBJ2-7	CSASYQGARSYEQYF	TGCAGTGCTAGTTACCAGGGGGCACGCTCCTACGAGCAGTACTTC
TRBV5-1	-	few	TRBJ2-3	CASSLVSRDIGETQYF	TGCGCCAGCAGCTTGGTTTCCCGGGACATAGGGGAAACGCAGTATTTT
TRBV4-3	-	-	TRBJ2-1	CASSQEDYLSYNEQFF	TGCGCCAGCAGCCAAGAAGACTATCTTTCCTACAATGAGCAGTTCTTC
TRBV20-1	TRBD2	many	TRBJ2-3	CSARAPSGRDTDTQYF	TGCAGTGCTAGAGCCCCTAGCGGGAGGGACACAGATACGCAGTATTTT
TRBV10-3	TRBD2	many	TRBJ2-2	CAIGTSGRAGELFF	TGTGCCATCGGGACTAGCGGGAGAGCCGGGGAGCTGTTTTTT
TRBV27	-	few	TRBJ1-1	CASSSQAGRSTEAFF	TGTGCCAGCAGTTCTCAGGCCGGGCGTAGCACTGAAGCTTTCTTT
TRBV6-1	-	-	TRBJ2-2	CASSEGADGELFF	TGTGCCAGCAGTGAAGGGGCAGACGGGGAGCTGTTTTTT
TRBV25-1	-	few	TRBJ1-2	CASSIRQNYGYTF	TGTGCCAGCAGTATCCGGCAGAACTATGGCTACACCTTC
TRBV7-3	TRBD1	-	TRBJ2-1	CASSSKTGSSYNEQFF	TGTGCCAGCAGCTCAAAGACAGGGAGCTCCTACAATGAGCAGTTCTTC
TRBV6-5	-	-	TRBJ2-5	CASSQFTRETQYF	TGTGCCAGCAGCCAATTTACTCGGGAGACCCAGTACTTC
TRBV2	-	many	TRBJ2-2	CASSEDRHTGELFF	TGTGCCAGCAGTGAAGATAGACACACCGGGGAGCTGTTTTTT
TRBV25-1	TRBD1	many	TRBJ2-1	CASSVQGTGYNEQFF	TGTGCCAGCAGTGTACAAGGGACAGGGTACAATGAGCAGTTCTTC
TRBV12-3/TRBV12-4	-	-	TRBJ2-2	CASSSAGGVNTGELFF	TGTGCCAGCAGCTCCGCCGGGGGAGTGAACACCGGGGAGCTGTTTTTT
TRBV10-3	-	-	TRBJ2-5	CAISESTGEESSQYF	TGTGCCATCAGTGAGTCTACAGGAGAAGAGAGTTCCCAGTACTTC
TRBV29-1	TRBD2	few	TRBJ2-1	CSVEDFGRSAAPSGGQFF	TGCAGCGTTGAAGATTTTGGTCGAAGCGCGGCCCCATCGGGAGGGCAGTTCTTC
TRBV28	-	-	TRBJ1-4	CASSLGRGGTTNEKLFF	TGTGCCAGCAGTTTAGGCAGGGGAGGAACTACTAATGAAAAACTGTTTTTT
TRBV24-1	TRBD2	many	TRBJ2-1	CATSDPQLPGLELHEQFF	TGTGCCACCAGTGACCCCCAATTACCGGGACTAGAGCTCCATGAGCAGTTCTTC
TRBV13	TRBD2	many	TRBJ2-3	CASSPAGGPSTDTQYF	TGTGCCAGCAGCCCAGCGGGGGGCCCTAGCACAGATACGCAGTATTTT
TRBV18	TRBD1	-	TRBJ2-7	CASSGQGLNPYEQYF	TGTGCCAGCTCGGGACAGGGGCTCAACCCTTACGAGCAGTACTTC
TRBV12-3/TRBV12-4	TRBD2	-	TRBJ2-4	CASSLMGGLAKNIQYF	TGTGCCAGCAGCCTGATGGGGGGGTTGGCCAAAAACATTCAGTACTTC
TRBV5-5	-	few	TRBJ2-5	CASSFPTGRQETQYF	TGTGCCAGCAGCTTTCCCACCGGGCGCCAAGAGACCCAGTACTTC
TRBV5-1	-	few	TRBJ2-5	CASSLRQTQYF	TGCGCCAGCAGCTTGAGACAAACCCAGTACTTC
TRBV4-3	-	-	TRBJ2-3	CASSPAGADTQYF	TGCGCCAGCAGCCCGGCCGGGGCAGATACGCAGTATTTT
TRBV12-3/TRBV12-4	TRBD1	many	TRBJ2-5	CASGQGTVGETQYF	TGTGCCAGCGGACAAGGGACAGTGGGTGAGACCCAGTACTTC
TRBV12-3/TRBV12-4	-	many	TRBJ2-3	CASTSLNAGECLDF	TGTGCCAGCACATCACTAAACGCAGGGGAGTGTTTGGATTTT
TRBV20-1	-	few	TRBJ1-1	CSARDLKGFMNTEAFF	TGCAGTGCTAGAGATCTCAAGGGCTTTATGAACACTGAAGCTTTCTTT
TRBV30	-	few	TRBJ2-5	CAWSVYGGLETQYF	TGTGCCTGGAGTGTGTATGGGGGGCTTGAGACCCAGTACTTC
TRBV9	-	many	TRBJ2-2	CASSVSEQGELFF	TGTGCCAGCAGCGTCAGCGAACAGGGGGAGCTGTTTTTT
TRBV12-3/TRBV12-4	-	many	TRBJ2-5	CASSPRELQETQYF	TGTGCCAGCAGTCCCCGGGAGTTACAAGAGACCCAGTACTTC
TRBV5-1	TRBD2	many	TRBJ2-5	CASSLDSGSGETQYF	TGCGCCAGCAGCTTGGATAGCGGGAGCGGAGAGACCCAGTACTTC